The present entry profiles one T cell receptor (beta chain) with its context. Its specificity is not known. Sequencing used immunoSEQ multiplex PCR; TCRdb keeps in-frame clones, though not all of them. Found here are under 200,000 clones, roughly nine tenths of them singletons; the top ten hold around 3.8%. The sample is drawn from a study of cytomegalovirus exposure and HLA in healthy donors. Trimming removed 5 bases from V and 0 bases from J; junction bases left unmatched: 5. Germline V gene lookup returns CDR1 MGHRA and CDR2 YSYEKL. CDR3 size: 17 residues. Study-wide points: A few chains tied to CMV proved CMV antigen-specific in vitro. Associated with cytomegalovirus, according to the listing, were 150 to 200 TCR beta chains. According to a later analysis, TCR clusters from the first cohort tended to co-occur in the roughly 120 validation repertoires. Per published reports, the classifier diagnosed cytomegalovirus status with high specificity and sensitivity.

The chain has TRBV4-1 and TRBJ2-5; TRBD2 matches at 14 bases. The sequencing input was PBMCs. The TCR was taken from a man aged 18 to 35 in good health and CMV-seropositive. CDR3 in DNA: TGCGCCAGCAGCGAAGGGACTAGCGGGAGTTACCAAGAGACCCAGTACTTC. It codes for CASSEGTSGSYQETQYF.